The 28 T cell receptor beta chains below were found in one sample sequenced in a study of identical twins. TCRdb used MiXCR to reprocess the 5' RACE reads, holding one entry per CDR3 protein. The sample carries approximately 250,000 distinct CDR3 sequences, over 5.5% recorded once. These data also featured in a second study, about T cells expressing NK-cell markers.

Sequencing input: CD8+ T cells sorted from blood. Source of these receptors: a woman between 18 and 29 years old in good health.

This clonotype was counted at least ten times. The chain joins TRBV11-2 to TRBJ1-1, with D unresolved. CDR1 SGHAT and CDR2 FQNNGV come from the germline V gene. V was clipped by 4 bases and J by 4 bases, with 25 bases between them. The CDR3 is 18 amino acids. CDR3 protein: CASSYVLASFESGTEAFF. CDR3 sequence (DNA): TGTGCCAGCAGCTATGTTTTAGCTTCGTTTGAATCGGGCACTGAAGCTTTCTTT.

Many counts were recorded for this clonotype. CDR3 sequence: CASSLQGGGKPQHF. The CDR3 DNA reads as TGTGCCAGCAGCCTCCAGGGCGGCGGAAAGCCCCAGCATTTT. The chain uses TRBV12-3 or TRBV12-4 and TRBJ1-5; TRBD1 might be the D (5 bases). The CDR3 has 14 amino acids. The ends were cut back, 6 bases at V and 8 bases at J, with 17 bases in the middle.

This clonotype was recorded a few times. This chain joins TRBV29-1 and TRBJ1-2; possible D gene TRBD1, 6 bases. The germline V gene has CDR1 SQVTM and CDR2 ANQGSEA. V gave up 3 bases and J gave up 2 bases, with 19 bases separating them. This CDR3 region has 16 residues. Written as DNA, the CDR3 is TGCAGCGTTGAGGGCCGGAAACGGACAGAGAACTATGGCTACACCTTC. This translates into CSVEGRKRTENYGYTF.

Many counts were recorded for this clonotype. The chain employs TRBV7-9 and TRBJ2-3; 12 bases fit TRBD2. In germline, CDR1 is SEHNR, CDR2 FQNEAQ (reference sequence). Losses at the gene ends were 4 bases for V and 6 bases for J; bases not matched to a gene: 2. The CDR3 loop spans 14 amino acids. The CDR3 here is CASSSTSGRDTQYF. The CDR3 nucleotides read TGTGCCAGCAGCTCAACTAGCGGGAGGGATACGCAGTATTTT.

The chain couples TRBV7-9 to TRBJ2-7; the D is unclear. Looked up from germline, CDR1 is SEHNR and CDR2 is FQNEAQ (reference sequence). Trimming pared 5 bases from V and 3 bases from J, leaving 11 bases between. The CDR3 consists of 13 residues. CDR3 sequence: CASSLPQDYEQYF. The CDR3 bases are TGTGCCAGCAGCCTCCCCCAGGACTACGAGCAGTACTTC. Complete variable domain (other parts from reference TRBV7-9 and TRBJ2-7): DTGVSQNPRHKITKRGQNVTFRCDPISEHNRLYWYRQTLGQGPEFLTYFQNEAQLEKSRLLSDRFSAERPKGSFSTLEIQRTEQGDSAMYLCASSLPQDYEQYFGPGTRLTVT.

This clonotype has only a few counts. The chain is built from TRBV12-3 or TRBV12-4 and TRBJ2-3; 8 bases line up with TRBD1. V was clipped by 7 bases and J by 5 bases; unmatched bases: 8. The CDR3 runs to 14 residues. The CDR3 loop is CASNQGAHKDTQYF. The DNA for the CDR3 is TGTGCCAGCAACCAGGGGGCGCATAAAGATACGCAGTATTTT.

The chain carries TRBV12-3 or TRBV12-4 and TRBJ1-5; D unresolved. The CDR3 runs 14 residues. Between the trimmed V and J ends, which lost 3 bases and 6 bases, there was a span of 12 bases. The CDR3 coding sequence is TGTGCCAGCAGTTTTCTCACAGCGAGTCAGCCCCAGCATTTT. This translates into CASSFLTASQPQHF.

This clonotype appeared a few times. The chain joins TRBV19 to TRBJ2-7; D is perhaps TRBD2 (7 bases). Germline assignment: CDR1 LNHDA and CDR2 SQIVND (reference sequence). This CDR3 spans 17 amino acids. Trimming left V 4 bases short and J 2 bases short, with 21 bases between. The chain's CDR3 is CASSTPEGGTVPYEQYF. CDR3 nucleotides: TGTGCCAGTAGTACCCCCGAGGGGGGGACGGTACCCTACGAGCAGTACTTC.

The chain couples TRBV29-1 to TRBJ2-7, with 11 bases aligning to TRBD2. Germline trimming cut 0 bases from V and 3 bases from J; bases unmatched to any gene: 4. Germline loops: CDR1 SQVTM, CDR2 ANQGSEA. CDR3 length equals 15 residues. The CDR3 region is CSVEDGTSGVYEQYF. The CDR3 nucleotides read TGCAGCGTTGAAGATGGGACTAGCGGTGTCTACGAGCAGTACTTC.

The rearrangement joins TRBV7-9 to TRBJ1-1; D possibly corresponds to TRBD1 (5 bases). The ends were cut back, 4 bases at V and 4 bases at J, with 16 bases in the middle. CDR1 SEHNR and CDR2 FQNEAQ come from the germline V gene (reference sequence). This CDR3 spans 15 amino acids. CDR3 residues: CASSSGGDLPTEAFF. The CDR3 nucleotides are TGTGCCAGCAGCTCCGGGGGGGATTTACCCACTGAAGCTTTCTTT.

The chain has TRBV5-4 and TRBJ2-1, with D hard to call. CDR1 SGHNT and CDR2 YYREEE come from the germline V gene (reference sequence). The CDR3 is 13 residues long. Trimming took off 1 base at V and 9 bases at J, with 11 bases between the two ends. CDR3 nucleotides: TGTGCCAGCAGCTTGAACCAACCGGGTGAGCAGTTCTTC. This encodes CASSLNQPGEQFF.

There are a few counts of this clonotype. The CDR3 sequence is CASWDNEQFF. As DNA, the CDR3 is TGTGCCAGCTGGGACAATGAGCAGTTCTTC. The chain combines TRBV25-1 with TRBJ2-1, with D unresolved. CDR3 size: 10 residues. V lost 8 bases and J lost 5, with 4 bases in between. CDR1 and CDR2 from the germline V gene are MGHDK and SYGVNS.

The chain is built from TRBV30 and TRBJ2-7; 7 nucleotides line up with TRBD2. CDR1 and CDR2 from the germline V gene are GTSNPN and SVGIG (reference sequence). V shed 0 bases and J 6 bases; nucleotides not matched to a gene: 8. This CDR3 has 14 amino acids. The DNA of the CDR3 is TGTGCCTGGAGTGTACGGGACTACCCCCTCGAGCAGTACTTC. Its protein product is CAWSVRDYPLEQYF.

This clonotype came up a few times. The rearrangement uses TRBV9 and TRBJ2-2; the match to TRBD2 covers 9 bases. The germline CDR1 and CDR2 sequences are SGDLS and YYNGEE. V was pared by 0 bases and J by 0 bases, with 3 bases of the junction left unmatched. This CDR3 has 17 residues. CDR3 nucleotide sequence: TGTGCCAGCAGCGTAGGGGTAGCGGGAGCGAACACCGGGGAGCTGTTTTTT. Its translation: CASSVGVAGANTGELFF.

In its sample, this clonotype was seen a few times. The rearrangement links TRBV29-1 to TRBJ2-3, with a weak D call TRBD2 (6 bases). In germline, CDR1 is SQVTM, CDR2 ANQGSEA. CDR3 length: 13 amino acids. CDR3 residues: CGGLSGDTDTQYF. The CDR3 bases are TGCGGGGGGTTGTCGGGGGACACAGATACGCAGTATTTT.

The V call is TRBV6-5, the J call TRBJ1-5; D gene ambiguous. Germline V gene sequence: CDR1 MNHEY, CDR2 SVGAGI. The CDR3 sequence is 16 residues long. V dropped 2 bases and J dropped 0 bases, with 11 bases sitting between them. CDR3 protein: CASSYSSYHSNQPQHF. CDR3 sequence (DNA): TGTGCCAGCAGTTACAGTAGCTATCATAGCAATCAGCCCCAGCATTTT.

This clonotype was observed a few times. The CDR3 here is CASSRLFGHSNEKLFF. DNA of the CDR3: TGTGCCAGCAGCCGCTTGTTTGGGCACTCTAATGAAAAACTGTTTTTT. The V call is TRBV7-2, the J call TRBJ1-4, with unresolved D. The germline V gene has CDR1 SGHTA and CDR2 FQGNSA. V lost 5 bases to trimming and J lost 3 bases, with 16 bases between them. CDR3 length: 16 amino acids.

The chain uses TRBV20-1 and TRBJ1-2; TRBD1 matches 8 bases. The length of the CDR3 is 17 residues. V lost 3 bases, J lost 8 bases, and 20 bases stayed unmatched. Germline V gene sequence: CDR1 DFQATT, CDR2 SNEGSKA (reference sequence). The CDR3 DNA follows: TGCAGTGCTAGTGTAGAAGGACAGGGTGGGATAGTAGGAGGCTACACCTTC. It codes for CSASVEGQGGIVGGYTF.

This clonotype was observed many times. The chain combines TRBV27 with TRBJ1-6; TRBD1 might be the D (6 bases). CDR3 length equals 15 residues. V was pared by 5 bases and J by 7 bases, with 15 bases between. Germline V gene data show CDR1 as MNHEY and CDR2 as SMNVEV (reference sequence). This chain's CDR3 is CASSTGPAANSPLHF. The CDR3 nucleotides read TGTGCCAGCAGTACAGGGCCAGCGGCAAATTCACCCCTCCACTTT.

Ten or more counts support this clonotype. The gene calls are TRBV12-3 or TRBV12-4 and TRBJ2-7, with D unresolved. This CDR3 is built from 13 residues. V gave up 3 bases and J gave up 3 bases, with 9 bases separating them. The CDR3 reads CASSFAESYEQYF. CDR3 sequence (DNA): TGTGCCAGCAGTTTTGCGGAAAGCTACGAGCAGTACTTC.

In its sample, this clonotype was seen a few times. The CDR3 nucleotides read TGCGCCAGCAGCTCCCCTCCCGAAGCGGGAGACGCAGATACGCAGTATTTT. This gives the protein CASSSPPEAGDADTQYF. This sequence joins TRBV5-1 and TRBJ2-3; 8 nucleotides agree with TRBD2. The trim removed 3 bases at V and 4 bases at J, leaving 13 bases unmatched. The CDR3 contains 17 residues. Germline-derived CDR1 and CDR2 are SGHRS and YFSETQ. Full variable domain (missing parts from reference TRBV5-1 and TRBJ2-3): KAGVTQTPRYLIKTRGQQVTLSCSPISGHRSVSWYQQTPGQGLQFLFEYFSETQRNKGNFPGRFSGRQFSNSRSEMNVSTLELGDSALYLCASSSPPEAGDADTQYFGPGTRLTVL.

This clonotype has at least ten counts. The V and J genes are TRBV7-9 and TRBJ2-1, with unresolved D. The CDR3 runs 11 residues. Germline-derived CDR1 and CDR2 are SEHNR and FQNEAQ (reference sequence). V dropped 0 bases and J dropped 9 bases, with 3 bases sitting between them. For the CDR3, the DNA is TGTGCCAGCAGCTTAGCGGTTGAGCAGTTCTTC. It is translated as CASSLAVEQFF.

The chain has TRBV7-8 and TRBJ1-2; TRBD1 aligns across 7 bases. The J segment lost 2 bases and the V segment lost 4 bases, leaving 4 bases of the junction unmatched. The CDR3 has 14 amino acids. Germline V gene data show CDR1 as SGHVS and CDR2 as FQNEAQ. CDR3 residues: CASSSRGQNYGYTF. As DNA, the CDR3 is TGTGCCAGCAGCTCCCGGGGACAGAACTATGGCTACACCTTC.

This clonotype was counted only a few times. This sequence joins TRBV7-2 and TRBJ2-2, with 7 bases fitting TRBD2. CDR3 length: 15 amino acids. Germline values: CDR1 SGHTA, CDR2 FQGNSA. Losses at the gene ends were 5 bases for V and 5 bases for J; bases not matched to a gene: 8. The CDR3 region is CASSPSLGRTGELFF. Written as DNA, the CDR3 is TGTGCCAGCAGCCCCAGCCTCGGGAGGACCGGGGAGCTGTTTTTT. Together with reference TRBV7-2 and TRBJ2-2, the CDR3 gives the full variable domain: GAGVSQSPSNKVTEKGKDVELRCDPISGHTALYWYRQSLGQGLEFLIYFQGNSAPDKSGLPSDRFSAERTGGSVSTLTIQRTQQEDSAVYLCASSPSLGRTGELFFGEGSRLTVL.

The chain joins TRBV25-1 to TRBJ2-5; 12 bases are shared with TRBD1. Germline V gene lookup returns CDR1 MGHDK and CDR2 SYGVNS. V trimming: 6 bases; J trimming: 4 bases; junction bases outside the gene matches: 3. The CDR3 spans 14 residues. CDR3 coding DNA: TGTGCCAGCAGAGGGACAGGGGGCTTAGAGACCCAGTACTTC. Amino acids: CASRGTGGLETQYF.

The rearrangement joins TRBV30 to TRBJ1-2; a possible D gene is TRBD1 (6 bases). Germline V gene sequence: CDR1 GTSNPN, CDR2 SVGIG (reference sequence). The ends were cut back, 0 bases at V and 6 bases at J, with 14 bases in the middle. The CDR3 covers 14 residues. CDR3 sequence reads: CAWSVYREGDGYTF. As DNA, the CDR3 is TGTGCCTGGAGTGTGTACAGGGAGGGGGATGGCTACACCTTC.

This clonotype was counted at least ten times. The V and J genes are TRBV29-1 and TRBJ1-3; no firm D call. Germline V lookup: CDR1 SQVTM, CDR2 ANQGSEA. The CDR3 covers 13 residues. Trimming pared 6 bases from V and 1 base from J, leaving 10 bases between. The CDR3 DNA follows: TGCAGCGTCCTCGACGGGTCTGGAAACACCATATATTTT. This sequence encodes CSVLDGSGNTIYF.

There are many counts of this clonotype. The chain combines TRBV12-3 or TRBV12-4 with TRBJ1-5, with D perhaps matching TRBD1 (5 bases). V shed 2 bases and J shed 2 bases, with 10 bases lying between them. The CDR3 is 15 amino acids. The DNA of the CDR3 is TGTGCCAGCAGTTTACAGGAACAGGGCAATCAGCCCCAGCATTTT. Its translation: CASSLQEQGNQPQHF.